The 16 T cell receptor beta chains reported below all come from one sample, sequenced in a study of human T cells and chemical hapten exposure. Unique molecular identifiers were attached to individual cDNA molecules during library preparation. TCRdb reprocessed the reads via MiXCR and lists one record per CDR3 protein. The data contain about 670 distinct CDR3 sequences, approximately 61% of them singletons. Treatment given: therapeutic diphenylcyclopropenone sensitization with weekly scalp DPC. The starting material was whole blood, obtained before DPC sensitization or 2, 6, or about 24 weeks after (not recorded which). These receptors were collected from an adult with alopecia areata. Some clones in this sample may be carry-over from other donors' samples. This table probably holds off-target reads from a library built for another chain.

The CDR3 spells CSAPLSGRYNEQFF. CDR3 DNA sequence: TGCAGTGCTCCTCTGAGCGGGAGATACAATGAGCAGTTCTTC. The chain is built from TRBV20-1 and TRBJ2-1; 8 nucleotides match TRBD2. This CDR3 comprises 14 residues. J lost 4 bases, V lost 5 bases, and 7 bases had no gene match. CDR1 is DFQATT, CDR2 SNEGSKA, per germline (reference sequence).

V gene TRBV12-3 or TRBV12-4 combines with J gene TRBJ2-1; D might be TRBD1 (6 bases). This CDR3 is 18 amino acids long. V shed 7 bases and J shed 5 bases, with 27 bases lying between them. The CDR3 coding sequence is TGTGCCAGCACCCCATGGCTAGTGGACAGCCTTAGGCACAATGAGCAGTTCTTC. This gives the protein CASTPWLVDSLRHNEQFF.

V gene TRBV18 combines with J gene TRBJ2-6; D remains unclear. The germline V gene encodes CDR1 KGHSH and CDR2 LQKENI. The CDR3 is made up of 17 amino acids. Deletions cut 2 bases from V and 0 bases from J, with 11 bases between. The CDR3 nucleotides are TGTGCCAGCTCACCAACCTTGGCGTACTCTGGGGCCAACGTCCTGACTTTC. Encoded protein: CASSPTLAYSGANVLTF.

This clonotype was counted only a few times. The genes are TRBV7-2 and TRBJ2-6; D is undetermined. The germline V gene has CDR1 SGHTA and CDR2 FQGNSA. Deletions cut 0 bases from V and 6 bases from J, with 9 bases between. The CDR3 length is 15 residues. CDR3 nucleotides: TGTGCCAGCAGCTTAGCGAGCTTGGAGGCCAACGTCCTGACTTTC. Its protein product is CASSLASLEANVLTF.

The J gene is TRBJ2-6, the V gene TRBV5-4; 7 bases align to TRBD1. The CDR3 covers 17 residues. The trim removed 2 bases at V and 2 bases at J, leaving 7 bases unmatched. Germline CDR1 and CDR2: SGHNT and YYREEE (reference sequence). The CDR3 loop reads CASSLSGGLTGANVLTF. The DNA of the CDR3 is TGTGCCAGCAGCTTATCAGGGGGTCTAACTGGGGCCAACGTCCTGACTTTC.

The J gene is TRBJ1-5, the V gene TRBV20-1; 7 bases map to TRBD1. Germline V lookup: CDR1 DFQATT, CDR2 SNEGSKA (reference sequence). Losses at the gene ends were 3 bases for V and 4 bases for J; bases not matched to a gene: 3. CDR3 size: 13 residues. CDR3 in DNA: TGCAGTGCTAGGGAACAGGGGAATCAGCCCCAGCATTTT. Amino acid sequence: CSAREQGNQPQHF.

The sample holds a few counts of this clonotype. The rearrangement links TRBV13 to TRBJ2-4; D not certain. Trimming took 8 bases from V and 0 from J, leaving 8 bases between them. Germline CDR1 reads PRHDT; CDR2 reads FYEKMQ (reference sequence). The length of the CDR3 is 13 residues. The chain's CDR3 is CASVHRAKNIQYF. The CDR3 DNA follows: TGTGCCAGCGTTCATCGAGCCAAAAACATTCAGTACTTC. Full variable domain (outside the CDR3, taken from reference TRBV13 and TRBJ2-4): AAGVIQSPRHLIKEKRETATLKCYPIPRHDTVYWYQQGPGQDPQFLISFYEKMQSDKGSIPDRFSAQQFSDYHSELNMSSLELGDSALYFCASVHRAKNIQYFGAGTRLSVL.

The rearrangement joins TRBV28 to TRBJ1-5; the D gene is possibly TRBD1 (6 bases). The CDR3 sequence is 14 residues long. The germline V gene has CDR1 MDHEN and CDR2 SYDVKM. Trimming stripped 1 base from V and 7 bases from J, with 11 bases between. CDR3 nucleotides: TGTGCCAGCAGTTTATTGGGACAAGTACAGCCCCAGCATTTT. It translates to CASSLLGQVQPQHF.

The V and J genes are TRBV28 and TRBJ2-7, with 10 bases identical to TRBD1. V lost 6 bases and J lost 6; bases outside the gene matches: 8. CDR1 and CDR2 from the germline V gene are MDHEN and SYDVKM. The CDR3 totals 14 residues. CDR3 in DNA: TGTGCCAGCAGCCTGACAGGGGGCAACGCCGAGCAGTACTTC. Protein product: CASSLTGGNAEQYF.

This clonotype was counted between two and nine times. The chain links TRBV11-3 to TRBJ2-1; D not resolved. CDR1 and CDR2 (germline): SGHNT, YENEEA. CDR3 length equals 14 residues. V was cut by 2 bases and J by 9 bases, with 14 bases left in between. CDR3 in amino acids: CASSLMASSAEQFF. The CDR3 coding sequence is TGTGCCAGCAGCTTAATGGCTAGTTCGGCTGAGCAGTTCTTC.

This chain connects TRBV11-2 to TRBJ2-5; 10 nucleotides align to TRBD2. Unmatched junction bases numbered 12, after V lost 6 bases and J lost 5 bases. The CDR3 loop spans 16 amino acids. The germline gives CDR1 SGHAT, CDR2 FQNNGV. This CDR3 reads CASSRSGGVLLETQYF. Here the CDR3 DNA reads TGTGCCAGCAGTCGCAGCGGGGGGGTACTACTGGAGACCCAGTACTTC.

The V gene is TRBV29-1, the J gene TRBJ2-7, with D maybe TRBD2 (6 bases). The CDR3 has 13 amino acids. CDR1 SQVTM and CDR2 ANQGSEA come from the germline V gene. Trimming stripped 6 bases from V and 1 base from J, with 13 bases between. The CDR3 region is CSVGAGGSYEQYF. CDR3 nucleotide sequence: TGCAGCGTGGGAGCTGGGGGGTCCTACGAGCAGTACTTC.

V usage is TRBV29-1 and J usage is TRBJ1-2; D may be TRBD1 (5 bases). Germline V gives CDR1 SQVTM, CDR2 ANQGSEA. The CDR3 runs to 15 residues. Deletions cut 4 bases from V and 7 bases from J, with 22 bases between. CDR3 sequence: CSVAFRDPKSSGYTF. The DNA of the CDR3 is TGCAGCGTTGCTTTTAGGGACCCAAAGTCTAGTGGCTACACCTTC.

This clonotype was counted between two and nine times. The chain uses TRBV11-2 and TRBJ1-2; D unresolved. Germline values: CDR1 SGHAT, CDR2 FQNNGV. The CDR3 runs 15 residues. V shed 0 bases and J shed 5 bases, with 13 bases lying between them. The CDR3 is CASSLDRSLVYGYTF. CDR3 sequence (DNA): TGTGCCAGCAGCTTAGATCGTAGCCTTGTGTATGGCTACACCTTC. The full variable domain, in which reference TRBV11-2 and TRBJ1-2 provide the parts outside the CDR3, is EAGVAQSPRYKIIEKRQSVAFWCNPISGHATLYWYQQILGQGPKLLIQFQNNGVVDDSQLPKDRFSAERLKGVDSTLKIQPAKLEDSAVYLCASSLDRSLVYGYTFGSGTRLTVV.

A few counts support this clonotype. The V and J genes are TRBV6-2 or TRBV6-3 and TRBJ2-1, with TRBD2 matching over 10 bases. Trimming removed 8 bases from V and 3 bases from J; junction bases left unmatched: 4. The germline V gene encodes CDR1 MNHEY and CDR2 SVGEGT. The CDR3 spans 14 residues. CDR3 residues: CASALAGNYNEQFF. The CDR3 DNA reads as TGTGCCAGCGCACTAGCGGGAAACTACAATGAGCAGTTCTTC.

The table lists this clonotype with a few counts. The V call is TRBV28, the J call TRBJ2-2, with 10 bases matching TRBD1. Trimming took 5 bases from V and 4 from J; bases not matched to a gene: 4. CDR3 length: 15 amino acids. CDR1 is MDHEN, CDR2 SYDVKM, per germline. This chain's CDR3 is CASSLGQGTTGELFF. CDR3 DNA sequence: TGTGCCAGCAGTCTGGGACAGGGGACCACCGGGGAGCTGTTTTTT.